A selection of T cell receptor beta chains follows, all from one sample in a study of blood T cell repertoires in COVID-19. The repertoire was sequenced with immunoSEQ multiplex PCR; TCRdb's copy has only in-frame clones and lacks some. The sample carries under 30,000 clones, around 85% recorded once. Sequencing input: peripheral blood. Receptor source: a human donor with active COVID-19. The donor label of this sample is uncertain. Both conserved end residues are part of each CDR3. The order of the fields is J gene, V gene, clone size, CDR3 protein. For some rows the clone size is stated as once, few or many, or as a class when expanded; others skip it.

J gene: TRBJ1-5
V gene: TRBV19
clone size: -
CDR3 protein: CASSLNRGNQPQHF

J gene: TRBJ2-1
V gene: TRBV5-6
clone size: -
CDR3 protein: CASSLVDEQFF

J gene: TRBJ1-1
V gene: TRBV29-1
clone size: -
CDR3 protein: CSVDWEVRVNTEAFF

J gene: TRBJ2-1
V gene: TRBV6-6
clone size: -
CDR3 protein: CASSYYRDRAEQFF

J gene: TRBJ2-3
V gene: TRBV7-6
clone size: -
CDR3 protein: CASSSQDRGRPDTQYF

J gene: TRBJ1-5
V gene: TRBV6-2/TRBV6-3
clone size: -
CDR3 protein: CASSYSPVRGQPQHF

J gene: TRBJ1-3
V gene: TRBV9
clone size: -
CDR3 protein: CASSPGSPGNTIYF

J gene: TRBJ2-2
V gene: TRBV7-9
clone size: -
CDR3 protein: CAPTGRTGNINTGELFF

J gene: TRBJ2-1
V gene: TRBV11-2
clone size: few
CDR3 protein: CASSWTGSLAAAYNEQFF

J gene: TRBJ2-2
V gene: TRBV7-3
clone size: -
CDR3 protein: CASGGGSGELFF

J gene: TRBJ2-1
V gene: TRBV5-6
clone size: -
CDR3 protein: CASSFGRYNEQFF

J gene: TRBJ2-7
V gene: TRBV6-8
clone size: -
CDR3 protein: CASARSSGVYGEQYF

J gene: TRBJ1-4
V gene: TRBV28
clone size: -
CDR3 protein: CASSLVSEKLFF

J gene: TRBJ1-5
V gene: TRBV4-3
clone size: few
CDR3 protein: CASSQDFVGLFDQPQHF

J gene: TRBJ2-1
V gene: TRBV5-4
clone size: -
CDR3 protein: CASSLGLRDSRGLDEQFF

J gene: TRBJ2-2
V gene: TRBV4-1
clone size: few
CDR3 protein: CASSRSGGAFGELFF

J gene: TRBJ2-2
V gene: TRBV5-4
clone size: -
CDR3 protein: CASRAGTNTGELFF

J gene: TRBJ2-6
V gene: TRBV5-1
clone size: -
CDR3 protein: CASSSLTSNVGANVLTF

J gene: TRBJ1-2
V gene: TRBV5-1
clone size: -
CDR3 protein: CASSRGDRDYGYTF

J gene: TRBJ1-2
V gene: TRBV7-8
clone size: -
CDR3 protein: CASSLGTFRKGSGYTF

J gene: TRBJ2-3
V gene: TRBV28
clone size: -
CDR3 protein: CASTQTPGLAGYSDTQYF

J gene: TRBJ1-1
V gene: TRBV6-5
clone size: few
CDR3 protein: CASSYLISGDTEAFF

J gene: TRBJ1-1
V gene: TRBV9
clone size: -
CDR3 protein: CASSVALGRGNTEAFF

J gene: TRBJ2-7
V gene: TRBV12-3/TRBV12-4
clone size: -
CDR3 protein: CASSLGGIYEQYF

J gene: TRBJ2-3
V gene: TRBV7-3
clone size: -
CDR3 protein: CASSLQGTSDTQYF

J gene: TRBJ2-7
V gene: TRBV7-2
clone size: -
CDR3 protein: CASNDPGGRAEQYF

J gene: TRBJ1-5
V gene: TRBV7-6
clone size: -
CDR3 protein: CASSLAGQYVVLVNQPQHF

J gene: TRBJ2-3
V gene: TRBV5-1
clone size: -
CDR3 protein: CASSKIEDTQYF

J gene: TRBJ1-5
V gene: TRBV6-5
clone size: once
CDR3 protein: CASSPGGPSNQPQHF

J gene: TRBJ2-7
V gene: TRBV29-1
clone size: -
CDR3 protein: CSAIARTSGTYEQYF

J gene: TRBJ2-5
V gene: TRBV3-1/TRBV3-2
clone size: -
CDR3 protein: CASSQDREAKETQYF

J gene: TRBJ2-1
V gene: TRBV10-3
clone size: -
CDR3 protein: CAISESASVAVEQFF

J gene: TRBJ1-1
V gene: TRBV12-3/TRBV12-4
clone size: -
CDR3 protein: CACLFGLNTEAFF

J gene: TRBJ2-7
V gene: TRBV7-2
clone size: -
CDR3 protein: CASSFPGTYSYEQYF

J gene: TRBJ2-6
V gene: TRBV6-5
clone size: few
CDR3 protein: CASSFGEDSGANVLTF

J gene: TRBJ1-4
V gene: TRBV28
clone size: -
CDR3 protein: CASRSGGTNEKLFF

J gene: TRBJ2-3
V gene: TRBV9
clone size: -
CDR3 protein: CASSVGVAGGTDTQYF

J gene: TRBJ2-1
V gene: TRBV7-9
clone size: -
CDR3 protein: CASSSPGEQFF

J gene: TRBJ2-6
V gene: TRBV4-1
clone size: -
CDR3 protein: CASSQVRTSLPFWANVLTF

J gene: TRBJ1-2
V gene: TRBV6-1
clone size: -
CDR3 protein: CASSETDRSLYGYTF

J gene: TRBJ1-3
V gene: TRBV21-1
clone size: -
CDR3 protein: CASSKERAGGWNTIYF

J gene: TRBJ2-1
V gene: TRBV24-1
clone size: -
CDR3 protein: CATSDSGSYNEQFF

J gene: TRBJ1-5
V gene: TRBV7-9
clone size: -
CDR3 protein: CASSPQANQPQHF

J gene: TRBJ2-6
V gene: TRBV6-5
clone size: -
CDR3 protein: CASSVGGAGANVLTF

J gene: TRBJ2-7
V gene: TRBV28
clone size: few
CDR3 protein: CASSSTLLHSYEQYF

J gene: TRBJ2-3
V gene: TRBV5-8
clone size: -
CDR3 protein: CASSTGQGWSTDTQYF

J gene: TRBJ2-5
V gene: TRBV6-1
clone size: -
CDR3 protein: CASSDIVRAGGYQETQYF

J gene: TRBJ2-7
V gene: TRBV10-1
clone size: few
CDR3 protein: CASSEGHSYEQYF

J gene: TRBJ2-3
V gene: TRBV5-4
clone size: -
CDR3 protein: CATTTGTGGVDTQYF

J gene: TRBJ2-7
V gene: TRBV19
clone size: -
CDR3 protein: CASSILAGLPYEQYF

J gene: TRBJ2-7
V gene: TRBV19
clone size: -
CDR3 protein: CASSVTSGRSYEQYF

J gene: TRBJ2-3
V gene: TRBV7-2
clone size: -
CDR3 protein: CASSQRPLAAKSTDTQYF

J gene: TRBJ2-7
V gene: TRBV15
clone size: once
CDR3 protein: CATSRNRDSLIF

J gene: TRBJ1-4
V gene: TRBV5-4
clone size: -
CDR3 protein: CASSARQGANEKLFF